This T cell receptor (beta chain) was profiled in a study of cytotoxic CD8 clonotypes in ibrutinib-treated CLL (dated by TCRdb to about 2021). Concerning the study at large: The cohort was composed of about 10 relapsed/refractory and about 15 treatment-naive patients; IGHV unmutated status was identified in 17 to 18 patients. Responses were partial in approximately 24 patients and complete in 2; after median about 63 months follow-up, some 14 stayed in remission and some twelve progressed. Response samples were obtained after a median of 12 months of treatment, with a range of roughly 6 to 36 months. An average of about 260,000 productive templates and tens of thousands of productive rearrangements was obtained per sample. Longitudinal samples were obtainable from about 30% of the roughly 90 participants in the trial. Cryopreserved peripheral blood mononuclear cells were obtained before treatment, at response, and at either sustained remission or disease progression. The study at large found these results: Baseline clonality exceeded that of age-matched healthy donors and correlated strongly with circulating CD8+ T-cell counts. Public clonotypes were rare and either contracted or stayed stable during treatment, and the rise in clonality at ibrutinib response reflected the expansion of private clonotypes. Sustained-remission and progressing patients did not have matched sampling times, and lymph node repertoires were not examined. At ibrutinib response clonality went up, during sustained remission it held steady, and at progression it dropped back toward baseline.

For TCR beta library preparation, about 2.1 micrograms of genomic DNA were extracted from the cryopreserved PBMCs. Longitudinal blood samples from CLL patients on ibrutinib monotherapy underwent high-throughput TCR beta sequencing. The patients were enrolled in a single-center, open-label phase 2 trial of ibrutinib monotherapy. The germline V gene sets CDR1 to SGHRS and CDR2 to YFSETQ. The cysteine opens and the phenylalanine closes a CDR3 of 16 amino acids. Kept here is only the CDR3 DNA, which spans 48 bases and is read in frame from base 1. Compared with germline, V lacks 0 bases and J lacks 10 bases; bases without a gene match: 10. Comment on this clone: The antigen it binds to is not known. Nothing much larger sits one base from this clone, and base qualities are not available.

Each clonotype received, on average, around 9.6x coverage in deep resolution sequencing performed on a MiSeq, where the target depth lay between 1 in 1 million and 1 in 200,000 T cells. The immunoSEQ hsTCRB Kit was used to generate the TCR beta libraries. The study's own analysis went as follows. The data were analyzed with ImmunoSEQ Analyzer and ImmunoSEQ Data Assistant, and V, D and J gene assignments followed IMGT definitions. Clonality was computed as one minus normalized Shannon entropy of productive rearrangement frequencies, ranging from 0 to 1. Only overrepresented clonotypes making up at least 0.05% of the repertoire of each patient were included in the public clonotype analysis. Approximately 14 age-matched healthy donor repertoires from immuneACCESS served as clonality controls. In TCRdb, the immuneACCESS table is reduced to in-frame sequences with V and J assigned. These tables do not hold every clone; where another copy was compared, an unresolved V gene accounts for under half, and the others remain unexplained. V, J and clone size were drawn from that table, and D and trimming were deduced from the DNA. This sample gives some 16,000 clones in total; 68% of them show up just once. The ten largest account for roughly 18% of the sample.

The sequencing here drew on PBMCs, taken before ibrutinib treatment. The clonotype comes from a human donor with chronic lymphocytic leukemia. This sequence uses TRBV5-1 and TRBJ1-2; 12 nucleotides in the junction match TRBD1. The CDR3 region: CASSLEGQGAFLNYTF. The nucleotide sequence is given as TGCGCCAGCAGCTTGGAGGGACAGGGGGCTTTCTTGAACTACACCTTC.